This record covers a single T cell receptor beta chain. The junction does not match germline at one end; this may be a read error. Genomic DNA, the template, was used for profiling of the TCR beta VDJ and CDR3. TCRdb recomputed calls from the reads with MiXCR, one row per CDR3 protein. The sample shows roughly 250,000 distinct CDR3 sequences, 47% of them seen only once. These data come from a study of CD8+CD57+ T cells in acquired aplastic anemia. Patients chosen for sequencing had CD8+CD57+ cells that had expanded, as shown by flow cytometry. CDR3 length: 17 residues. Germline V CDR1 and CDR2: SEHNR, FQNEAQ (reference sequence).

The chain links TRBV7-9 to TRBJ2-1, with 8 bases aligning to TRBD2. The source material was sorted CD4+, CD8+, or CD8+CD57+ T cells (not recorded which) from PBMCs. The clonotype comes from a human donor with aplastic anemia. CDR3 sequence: CGSSHPLAGSSYNEQFF. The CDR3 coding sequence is TGTGGCAGCAGCCACCCTCTAGCGGGCAGCTCCTACAATGAGCAGTTCTTC.